These 3 T cell receptor beta chains originate from one sample sequenced in a study of T cell responses to AZD1222 COVID-19 vaccine. Only in-frame clones appear in the TCRdb table, and some are missing; sequencing was by immunoSEQ multiplex PCR. The data contain some 150,000 clones, approximately 90% of them singletons. Sample: peripheral blood, taken on day 0 of AZD1222 vaccination. Receptors originate from an adult in good health.

The chain links TRBV12-3 or TRBV12-4 to TRBJ1-4, with D uncertain. V shed 2 bases and J shed 6 bases, with 7 bases lying between them. This CDR3 region has 13 residues. CDR3 sequence reads: CASSLIGDEKLFF. For the CDR3, the DNA is TGTGCCAGCAGTTTAATCGGGGATGAAAAACTGTTTTTT.

This clone was recorded once. The V and J genes are TRBV18 and TRBJ1-4; D unresolved. Germline V CDR1 and CDR2: KGHSH, LQKENI. The CDR3 has 16 residues. Trimming took 0 bases from V and 4 from J, leaving 12 bases between them. The CDR3 reads CASSPPNSLINEKLFF. In DNA form, the CDR3 reads TGTGCCAGCTCACCACCGAATAGCCTGATTAATGAAAAACTGTTTTTT.

For this clone: This CDR3 is also generated by other DNA sequences in the sample. This chain joins TRBV18 and TRBJ1-1, with no clear D. The germline V gene has CDR1 KGHSH and CDR2 LQKENI. The CDR3 is made up of 13 amino acids. Deletions cut 2 bases from V and 5 bases from J, with 9 bases between. The CDR3 sequence: CASSPGEGTEAFF. For the CDR3, the DNA is TGTGCCAGCTCACCAGGGGAGGGAACTGAAGCTTTCTTT. The whole variable domain, filled in from reference TRBV18 and TRBJ1-1, reads NAGVMQNPRHLVRRRGQEARLRCSPMKGHSHVYWYRQLPEEGLKFMVYLQKENIIDESGMPKERFSAEFPKEGPSILRIQQVVRGDSAAYFCASSPGEGTEAFFGQGTRLTVV.